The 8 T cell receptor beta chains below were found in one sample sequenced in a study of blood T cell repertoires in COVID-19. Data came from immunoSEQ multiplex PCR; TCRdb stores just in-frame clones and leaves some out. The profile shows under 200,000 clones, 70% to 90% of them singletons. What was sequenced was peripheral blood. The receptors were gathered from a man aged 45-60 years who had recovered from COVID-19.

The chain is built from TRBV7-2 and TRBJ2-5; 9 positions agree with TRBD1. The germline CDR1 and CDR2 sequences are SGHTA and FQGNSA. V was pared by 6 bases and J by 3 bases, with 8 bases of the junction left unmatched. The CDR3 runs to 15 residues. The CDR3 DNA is TGTGCCAGCAGACCAGACAGGGGGGTCGAAGAGACCCAGTACTTC. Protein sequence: CASRPDRGVEETQYF.

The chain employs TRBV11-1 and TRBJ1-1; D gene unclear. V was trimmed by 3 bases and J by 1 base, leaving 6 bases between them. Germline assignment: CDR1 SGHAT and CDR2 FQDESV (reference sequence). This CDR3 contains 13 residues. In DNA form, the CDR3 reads TGTGCCAGCAGCTTTGGCCGGAACACTGAAGCTTTCTTT. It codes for CASSFGRNTEAFF.

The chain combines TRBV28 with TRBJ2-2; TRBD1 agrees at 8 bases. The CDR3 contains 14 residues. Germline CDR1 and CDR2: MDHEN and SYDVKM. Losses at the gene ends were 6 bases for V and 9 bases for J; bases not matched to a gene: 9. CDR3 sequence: CASRPDRAVRELFF. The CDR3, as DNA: TGTGCCAGCAGACCGGACAGGGCGGTCAGGGAGCTGTTTTTT. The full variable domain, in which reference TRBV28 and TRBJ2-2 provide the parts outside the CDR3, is DVKVTQSSRYLVKRTGEKVFLECVQDMDHENMFWYRQDPGLGLRLIYFSYDVKMKEKGDIPEGYSVSREKKERFSLILESASTNQTSMYLCASRPDRAVRELFFGEGSRLTVL.

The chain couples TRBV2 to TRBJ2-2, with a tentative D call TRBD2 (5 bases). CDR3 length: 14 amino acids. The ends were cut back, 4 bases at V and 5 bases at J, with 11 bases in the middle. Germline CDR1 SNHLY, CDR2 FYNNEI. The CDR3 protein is CASSAHTRTGELFF. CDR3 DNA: TGTGCCAGCAGTGCCCACACTAGGACCGGGGAGCTGTTTTTT.

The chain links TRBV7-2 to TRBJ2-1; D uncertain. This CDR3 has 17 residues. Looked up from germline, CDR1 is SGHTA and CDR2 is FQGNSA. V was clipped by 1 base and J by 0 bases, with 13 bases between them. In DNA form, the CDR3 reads TGTGCCAGCAGCTTAGTTCCCGAGCGCTTCTCCTACAATGAGCAGTTCTTC. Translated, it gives CASSLVPERFSYNEQFF.

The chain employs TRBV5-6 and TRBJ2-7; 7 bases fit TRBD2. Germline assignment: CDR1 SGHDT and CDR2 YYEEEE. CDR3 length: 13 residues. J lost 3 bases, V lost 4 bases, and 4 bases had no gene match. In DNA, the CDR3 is TGTGCCAGCAGCGAAGCGGGATTCTACGAGCAGTACTTC. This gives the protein CASSEAGFYEQYF.

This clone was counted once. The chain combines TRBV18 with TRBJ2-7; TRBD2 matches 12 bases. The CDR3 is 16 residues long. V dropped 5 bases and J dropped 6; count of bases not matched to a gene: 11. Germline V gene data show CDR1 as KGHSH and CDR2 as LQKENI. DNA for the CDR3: TGTGCCAGCTCAGCGGCTAGCGGGGGGGCCGGTACCGAGCAGTACTTC. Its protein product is CASSAASGGAGTEQYF. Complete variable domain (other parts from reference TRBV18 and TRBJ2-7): NAGVMQNPRHLVRRRGQEARLRCSPMKGHSHVYWYRQLPEEGLKFMVYLQKENIIDESGMPKERFSAEFPKEGPSILRIQQVVRGDSAAYFCASSAASGGAGTEQYFGPGTRLTVT.

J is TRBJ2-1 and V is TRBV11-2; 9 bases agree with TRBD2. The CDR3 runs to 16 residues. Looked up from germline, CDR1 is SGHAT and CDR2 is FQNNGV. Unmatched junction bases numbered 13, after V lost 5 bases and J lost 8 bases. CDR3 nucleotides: TGTGCCAGCAGCACTTCGGCGCGGGAGGGTTGGGATGAGCAGTTCTTC. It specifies CASSTSAREGWDEQFF.